A selection of T cell receptor beta chains follows, all from one sample in a study of graft-versus-host responses after intestinal transplantation. The data were produced by immunoSEQ multiplex PCR, yet TCRdb's version contains in-frame clones alone and is incomplete. This sample yields roughly 60,000 clones, of which around 90% are seen a single time; 1.6% belongs to the top ten. The sequencing used PBMCs, collected 26 days after transplant. The receptors shown here come from a human patient who received an intestinal transplant, so some T cells may come from the graft donor. CDR3s include the opening cysteine and the closing phenylalanine or tryptophan. The order of the fields is D gene, V gene, J gene, clone size, CDR3 DNA, CDR3 protein. D genes are given only for firm matches. Size tells how often a clone was seen (once, few, many) or the class of an expanded clone, and some rows leave it out.

d_call: .
v_call: TRBV30
j_call: TRBJ1-2
clone_size: .
cdr3_nt: TGTGCCTGGAGTGTCCGGGTTTCTAACTATGGCTACACCTTC
cdr3_aa: CAWSVRVSNYGYTF

d_call: .
v_call: TRBV7-9
j_call: TRBJ1-2
clone_size: .
cdr3_nt: TGTGCCAGCAGCTCCCCTCCGCGGACAGCGTTCTATGGCTACACCTTC
cdr3_aa: CASSSPPRTAFYGYTF

d_call: .
v_call: TRBV12-5
j_call: TRBJ1-5
clone_size: .
cdr3_nt: TGTGCTAGTGGGGACAGCGGAATTAATCAGCCCCAGCATTTT
cdr3_aa: CASGDSGINQPQHF

d_call: .
v_call: TRBV6-4
j_call: TRBJ1-1
clone_size: .
cdr3_nt: TGTGCCAGCAGTGACTCAGCTAACACTGAAGCTTTCTTT
cdr3_aa: CASSDSANTEAFF

d_call: TRBD1
v_call: TRBV11-2
j_call: TRBJ1-2
clone_size: .
cdr3_nt: TGTGCCAGCAGCTCGGGGACAGTGCGGTACACCTTC
cdr3_aa: CASSSGTVRYTF

d_call: .
v_call: TRBV7-6
j_call: TRBJ1-5
clone_size: .
cdr3_nt: TGTGCCAGCAGCGAGGGACTGGGAGAACAGCCCCAGCATTTT
cdr3_aa: CASSEGLGEQPQHF

d_call: TRBD1
v_call: TRBV19
j_call: TRBJ2-3
clone_size: .
cdr3_nt: TGTGCCAGTAGTACCGTTGGACAGGGAATTTTCACAGATACGCAGTATTTT
cdr3_aa: CASSTVGQGIFTDTQYF

d_call: TRBD2
v_call: TRBV6-5
j_call: TRBJ2-3
clone_size: .
cdr3_nt: TGTGCCAGCAGTAGAGCGGGGGGGTTCACAGATACGCAGTATTTT
cdr3_aa: CASSRAGGFTDTQYF

d_call: .
v_call: TRBV7-9
j_call: TRBJ2-6
clone_size: once
cdr3_nt: TGTGCCAGCAGCCCAAGCGGGGCCAACGTCCTGACTTTC
cdr3_aa: CASSPSGANVLTF

d_call: TRBD2
v_call: TRBV5-8
j_call: TRBJ2-5
clone_size: .
cdr3_nt: TGTGCCAGCAGCTTGGGGCTAGCGGGGGTTCAAGAGACCCAGTACTTC
cdr3_aa: CASSLGLAGVQETQYF

d_call: TRBD2
v_call: TRBV27
j_call: TRBJ2-3
clone_size: .
cdr3_nt: TGTGCCAGCAGCTCGTCGGGACTAGCGGGAGGGGGACTATACACAGATACGCAGTATTTT
cdr3_aa: CASSSSGLAGGGLYTDTQYF

d_call: TRBD1
v_call: TRBV7-6
j_call: TRBJ2-3
clone_size: .
cdr3_nt: TGTGCCAGCAGCCCTTCAGGGGGCACGACAGATACGCAGTATTTT
cdr3_aa: CASSPSGGTTDTQYF

d_call: .
v_call: TRBV11-2
j_call: TRBJ2-7
clone_size: .
cdr3_nt: TGTGCCAGCAGCTTGCCATCACTAGACTGGGGCTCCTACGAGCAGTACTTC
cdr3_aa: CASSLPSLDWGSYEQYF

d_call: .
v_call: TRBV5-1
j_call: TRBJ2-6
clone_size: .
cdr3_nt: TGCGCCAGCACACCGGACAGCTCTGGGGCCAACGTCCTGACTTTC
cdr3_aa: CASTPDSSGANVLTF

d_call: .
v_call: TRBV6-4
j_call: TRBJ1-5
clone_size: .
cdr3_nt: TGTGCCAGCATAGGCAGGGGAATCAGTAGGCCCCAGCATTTT
cdr3_aa: CASIGRGISRPQHF

d_call: .
v_call: TRBV4-2
j_call: TRBJ2-3
clone_size: .
cdr3_nt: TGTGCCAGCAGCCAAGTACCCAGTAGCACAGATACGCAGTATTTT
cdr3_aa: CASSQVPSSTDTQYF

d_call: .
v_call: TRBV5-6
j_call: TRBJ1-1
clone_size: .
cdr3_nt: TGTGCCAGCAGCTTGGAACGGGAGAACACTGAAGCTTTCTTT
cdr3_aa: CASSLERENTEAFF

d_call: TRBD1
v_call: TRBV5-1
j_call: TRBJ2-7
clone_size: few
cdr3_nt: TGCGCCAGCAGCTCCGGGACAGGGATTTACGAGCAGTACTTC
cdr3_aa: CASSSGTGIYEQYF

d_call: .
v_call: TRBV15
j_call: TRBJ2-3
clone_size: .
cdr3_nt: TGTGCCACCAGCAGAGATGTTCAGGAGGGGGCCTACACAGATACGCAGTATTTT
cdr3_aa: CATSRDVQEGAYTDTQYF

d_call: TRBD1
v_call: TRBV11-2
j_call: TRBJ1-5
clone_size: .
cdr3_nt: TGTGCCAGCAGCCCTGGGCAGGGGGCGGAACAGCCCCAGCATTTT
cdr3_aa: CASSPGQGAEQPQHF

d_call: .
v_call: TRBV28
j_call: TRBJ1-1
clone_size: .
cdr3_nt: TGTGCCAGCAGTTCACGGGGCACTGAAGCTTTCTTT
cdr3_aa: CASSSRGTEAFF

d_call: TRBD2
v_call: TRBV27
j_call: TRBJ2-1
clone_size: .
cdr3_nt: TGTGCCAGCAGTTTCCCCACCGCAACTAGCGGGGGGGCAATTGGGACCTACAATGAGCAGTTCTTC
cdr3_aa: CASSFPTATSGGAIGTYNEQFF

d_call: .
v_call: TRBV25-1
j_call: TRBJ2-3
clone_size: .
cdr3_nt: TGTGCCAGCAGTGAAACATACGATACGCAGTATTTT
cdr3_aa: CASSETYDTQYF

d_call: TRBD2
v_call: TRBV5-6
j_call: TRBJ2-7
clone_size: .
cdr3_nt: TGTGCCAGCAGCCTGACCGGGACTAGCGGAACCTACGAGCAGTACTTC
cdr3_aa: CASSLTGTSGTYEQYF

d_call: TRBD1
v_call: TRBV6-1
j_call: TRBJ1-5
clone_size: .
cdr3_nt: TGTGCCAGCACTGAGATGGACAGGGGGAATCAGCCCCAGCATTTT
cdr3_aa: CASTEMDRGNQPQHF

d_call: TRBD2
v_call: TRBV4-2
j_call: TRBJ2-7
clone_size: .
cdr3_nt: TGTGCCAGCAGCCAAGAGAGGGAGGGAGACGAGCAGTACTTC
cdr3_aa: CASSQEREGDEQYF

d_call: .
v_call: TRBV6-1
j_call: TRBJ1-6
clone_size: .
cdr3_nt: TGTGCCAGCAGCACGACAGGAGTTAATTCACCCCTCCACTTT
cdr3_aa: CASSTTGVNSPLHF

d_call: TRBD2
v_call: TRBV25-1
j_call: TRBJ2-5
clone_size: .
cdr3_nt: TGTGCCAGCAGTGAATCGGGGGGGGAGGAGACCCAGTACTTC
cdr3_aa: CASSESGGEETQYF

d_call: .
v_call: TRBV6-6
j_call: TRBJ1-1
clone_size: .
cdr3_nt: TGTGCCAGCAGTTTGGCGAACACTGAAGCTTTCTTT
cdr3_aa: CASSLANTEAFF

d_call: .
v_call: TRBV28
j_call: TRBJ2-3
clone_size: .
cdr3_nt: TGTGCCAGCAGTTTGGAGGGAACTAGCACAGATACGCAGTATTTT
cdr3_aa: CASSLEGTSTDTQYF

d_call: .
v_call: TRBV23-1
j_call: TRBJ2-1
clone_size: .
cdr3_nt: TGCGCCAGCAGTTCTAAGACCGGCAGGGGGAGGAATGAGCAGTTCTTC
cdr3_aa: CASSSKTGRGRNEQFF

d_call: TRBD2
v_call: TRBV13
j_call: TRBJ2-1
clone_size: once
cdr3_nt: TGTGCCAGCAGCTTCTCGACTAGCGGGTGGTACAATGAGCAGTTCTTC
cdr3_aa: CASSFSTSGWYNEQFF

d_call: TRBD2
v_call: TRBV29-1
j_call: TRBJ2-5
clone_size: .
cdr3_nt: TGCAGCGTGGGGACTACCCCAGAAGAGACCCAGTACTTC
cdr3_aa: CSVGTTPEETQYF

d_call: TRBD2
v_call: TRBV6-5
j_call: TRBJ2-7
clone_size: .
cdr3_nt: TGTGCCAGCAAACGGGAGGCCCTAGGGGACGAGCAGTACTTC
cdr3_aa: CASKREALGDEQYF

d_call: .
v_call: TRBV6-1
j_call: TRBJ2-7
clone_size: .
cdr3_nt: TGTGCCAGCAGACCGGGACTCACCTCCACCTACGAGCAGTACTTC
cdr3_aa: CASRPGLTSTYEQYF

d_call: TRBD2
v_call: TRBV6-4
j_call: TRBJ2-1
clone_size: .
cdr3_nt: TGTGCCAGCAGTGCGGAGCGGGGTACGCCCAACAATGAGCAGTTCTTC
cdr3_aa: CASSAERGTPNNEQFF

d_call: TRBD1
v_call: TRBV5-1
j_call: TRBJ2-7
clone_size: .
cdr3_nt: TGCGCCAGCAGCTTGCCCGGGACAGCCTTCTACGAGCAGTACTTC
cdr3_aa: CASSLPGTAFYEQYF

d_call: .
v_call: TRBV5-6
j_call: TRBJ2-1
clone_size: once
cdr3_nt: TGTGCCAGCAGCTTAGGAGGTTACAATGAGCAGTTCTTC
cdr3_aa: CASSLGGYNEQFF

d_call: .
v_call: TRBV28
j_call: TRBJ2-7
clone_size: .
cdr3_nt: TGTGCCAGCACATCAGGCTCCCTCTCCTACGAGCAGTACTTC
cdr3_aa: CASTSGSLSYEQYF

d_call: TRBD1
v_call: TRBV7-9
j_call: TRBJ1-1
clone_size: .
cdr3_nt: TGTGCCAGCAGCGCGCCGGGACAGGGGTTAGGATGGACTGAAGCTTTCTTT
cdr3_aa: CASSAPGQGLGWTEAFF

d_call: TRBD1
v_call: TRBV27
j_call: TRBJ2-1
clone_size: .
cdr3_nt: TGTGCCAGCAGTTGGACAGGCAATGCCAATGAGCAGTTCTTC
cdr3_aa: CASSWTGNANEQFF

d_call: TRBD1
v_call: TRBV5-6
j_call: TRBJ1-3
clone_size: .
cdr3_nt: TGTGCCAGCAGCTCACAGGGGTCCGGAAACACCATATATTTT
cdr3_aa: CASSSQGSGNTIYF

d_call: .
v_call: TRBV5-4
j_call: TRBJ2-1
clone_size: few
cdr3_nt: TGTGCCAGCAGCTTCCAGGGTAATGAGCAGTTCTTC
cdr3_aa: CASSFQGNEQFF